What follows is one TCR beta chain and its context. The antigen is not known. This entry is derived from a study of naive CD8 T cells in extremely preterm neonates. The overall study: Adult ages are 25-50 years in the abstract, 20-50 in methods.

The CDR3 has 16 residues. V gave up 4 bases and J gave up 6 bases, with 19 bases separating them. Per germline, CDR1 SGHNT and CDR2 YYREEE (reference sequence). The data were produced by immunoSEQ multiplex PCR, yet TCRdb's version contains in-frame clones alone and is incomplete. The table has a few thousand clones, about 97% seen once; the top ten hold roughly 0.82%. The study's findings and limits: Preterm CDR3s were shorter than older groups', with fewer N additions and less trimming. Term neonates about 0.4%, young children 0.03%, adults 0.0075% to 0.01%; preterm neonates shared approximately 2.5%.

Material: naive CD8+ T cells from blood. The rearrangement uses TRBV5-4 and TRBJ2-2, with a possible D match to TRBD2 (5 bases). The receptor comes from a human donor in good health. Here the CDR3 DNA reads TGTGCCAGCAGCATGAAGTACTCGAGGGAGCCCGGGGAGCTGTTTTTT. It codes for CASSMKYSREPGELFF. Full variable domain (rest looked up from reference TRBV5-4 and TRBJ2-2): ETGVTQSPTHLIKTRGQQVTLRCSSQSGHNTVSWYQQALGQGPQFIFQYYREEENGRGNFPPRFSGLQFPNYSSELNVNALELDDSALYLCASSMKYSREPGELFFGEGSRLTVL.